This entry lists 15 T cell receptor beta chains sequenced from one sample in a study of blood T cell repertoires in COVID-19. Profiled with immunoSEQ multiplex PCR; TCRdb holds only in-frame clones, not every one. The table lists about 150,000 clones, nearly 80% of them singletons. The sample comprised peripheral blood. The receptors come from a man older than 75 with acute or convalescent COVID-19.

This clone was found once. This sequence joins TRBV24-1 and TRBJ1-5; D is uncertain. Between the trimmed V and J ends, which lost 3 bases and 3 bases, there was a span of 8 bases. This CDR3 comprises 14 residues. Germline V lookup: CDR1 KGHDR, CDR2 SFDVKD. The CDR3 loop is CATSDGSYNQPQHF. The CDR3 DNA reads TGTGCCACCAGTGATGGGAGTTACAATCAGCCCCAGCATTTT.

The J gene is TRBJ2-3, the V gene TRBV11-2, with 7 bases that match TRBD1. CDR3 length: 16 residues. Trimming took 5 bases from V and 2 from J; bases not matched to a gene: 10. CDR1 SGHAT and CDR2 FQNNGV come from the germline V gene. In nucleotides, the CDR3 is TGTGCCAGCAGCCGCCGGACAGGTTCCTTCACAGATACGCAGTATTTT. This codes for CASSRRTGSFTDTQYF.

The V gene is TRBV5-4, the J gene TRBJ1-1; D gene uncertain. Germline V gene lookup returns CDR1 SGHNT and CDR2 YYREEE (reference sequence). V lost 4 bases and J lost 7, with 14 bases in between. The CDR3 spans 13 residues. Here the CDR3 reads CASSLDSVGEAFF. As DNA, the CDR3 is TGTGCCAGCAGCCTCGATTCGGTCGGTGAAGCTTTCTTT.

This clone was recorded a few times. This chain joins TRBV21-1 and TRBJ1-2; the table's D call, TRBD1, has no DNA check behind it. TRBV21-1 counts as a pseudogene. This CDR3 comprises 19 residues. The CDR3 loop is CASSNGTPGTGGRDYGYTF. For the CDR3, the DNA is TGTGCCAGCAGCAACGGGACCCCCGGGACAGGGGGCCGCGACTATGGCTACACCTTC.

J is TRBJ1-1 and V is TRBV4-1; a possible D gene is TRBD1 (5 bases). CDR1 and CDR2 (germline): MGHRA, YSYEKL. Trimming cost V 1 base and J 11 bases, with 17 bases left between them. The CDR3 length is 14 residues. CDR3 nucleotides: TGCGCCAGCAGCCAAGGGAGGCCGGGACTATGGGCTTTCTTT. It translates to CASSQGRPGLWAFF.

V gene TRBV18 combines with J gene TRBJ2-7, with 7 nucleotides matching TRBD1. CDR3 size: 13 residues. The V gene end was trimmed by 5 bases and the J gene end by 5 bases; junction bases not matched to a gene: 6. The germline CDR1 and CDR2 sequences are KGHSH and LQKENI. Here the CDR3 reads CASSSTGLNEQYV. CDR3 coding DNA: TGTGCCAGCTCATCGACAGGGCTAAACGAGCAGTACGTC.

V gene TRBV7-8 combines with J gene TRBJ1-1; tentatively, D is TRBD1 (6 bases). Per germline, CDR1 SGHVS and CDR2 FQNEAQ. The CDR3 is 13 residues long. Trimming left V 5 bases short and J 1 base short, with 8 bases between. CDR3 amino acids: CASSKDRNTEAFF. CDR3 bases: TGTGCCAGCAGCAAGGACAGGAACACTGAAGCTTTCTTT.

The V gene is TRBV15, the J gene TRBJ2-4; D uncertain. Germline V gives CDR1 LNHNV, CDR2 YYDKDF (reference sequence). This CDR3 comprises 11 residues. Trimming took 4 bases from V and 8 from J, leaving 6 bases between them. CDR3 in amino acids: CATSNRDIQYF. The CDR3 nucleotides are TGTGCCACCAGCAATCGAGACATTCAGTACTTC.

The chain carries TRBV3-1 (or the pseudogene TRBV3-2) and TRBJ1-6, with TRBD1 matching over 10 bases. Germline loops: CDR1 LGHDT, CDR2 YNNKEL (reference sequence). V was pared by 1 base and J by 5 bases, with 2 bases of the junction left unmatched. The CDR3 loop spans 16 amino acids. The CDR3 coding sequence is TGTGCCAGCAGCCAAGGGACAGGGGGAAATAATTCACCCCTCCACTTT. Protein: CASSQGTGGNNSPLHF.

This clone showed up many times. Other DNA sequences within the sample encode an identical CDR3. The chain combines TRBV28 with TRBJ2-7, with a possible D match to TRBD2 (5 bases). Trimming pared 3 bases from V and 3 bases from J, leaving 6 bases between. CDR3 length equals 12 residues. The germline gives CDR1 MDHEN, CDR2 SYDVKM. The CDR3 sequence is CASSFRGYEQYV. The CDR3 DNA follows: TGTGCCAGCAGTTTTCGGGGCTACGAGCAGTACGTC.

The chain uses TRBV28 and TRBJ1-2; D not certain. Germline CDR1 is MDHEN and CDR2 is SYDVKM. The CDR3 sequence is 14 residues long. Between the trimmed V and J ends, which lost 2 bases and 1 base, there was a span of 8 bases. CDR3 protein: CASSLSLYNYGYTF. CDR3 nucleotides: TGTGCCAGCAGTTTAAGCCTTTATAACTATGGCTACACCTTC.

The rearrangement links TRBV5-6 to TRBJ2-7, with 8 bases fitting TRBD1. V trimming: 2 bases; J trimming: 3 bases; junction bases outside the gene matches: 10. This CDR3 has 16 amino acids. Per the germline V gene, CDR1 is SGHDT and CDR2 is YYEEEE. CDR3 coding DNA: TGTGCCAGCAGCTTTAAGGACAGGGTCATTTTCTACGAGCAGTACGTC. Translation gives CASSFKDRVIFYEQYV.

This clone was found a few times. One junction end disagrees with the germline gene, perhaps due to a read error. For the CDR3, the DNA is TGTGCCAGCAGTGAAATCTCTGAGTCCCCAGCGCAATATTTT. Amino acids: CASSEISESPAQYF. This sequence joins TRBV6-1 and TRBJ2-3; D call uncertain. Germline CDR1 reads MNHNS; CDR2 reads SASEGT. The length of the CDR3 is 14 residues.

The gene calls are TRBV6-5 and TRBJ1-2; no definite D call. Germline values: CDR1 MNHEY, CDR2 SVGAGI. The CDR3 has 13 residues. V lost 6 bases and J 5 bases, leaving 13 bases between the germline ends. CDR3 protein: CASSPTELYGYTF. The CDR3 DNA sequence: TGTGCCAGCAGCCCCACTGAGTTATATGGCTACACCTTC.

This clone appeared once. The V and J genes are TRBV10-3 and TRBJ1-4; TRBD1 matches at 7 bases. The germline V gene has CDR1 ENHRY and CDR2 SYGVKD. This CDR3 contains 13 residues. J gave up 8 bases and V 6 bases, and 6 bases lay outside the gene matches. The CDR3 spells CAISREGGEKLFF. The CDR3 nucleotides are TGTGCCATCAGCAGGGAAGGGGGCGAAAAACTGTTTTTT.